This TCR beta chain was recorded in a study of control samples from healthy donors and cancer patients. This CDR3 spans 16 amino acids. Germline-derived CDR1 and CDR2 are LNHDA and SQIVND (reference sequence). V was clipped by 6 bases and J by 6 bases; unmatched bases: 14. Method: immunoSEQ multiplex PCR; TCRdb's copy keeps in-frame clones and lacks some. The sample contains around 190,000 clones, roughly 89% of which appear only once. This TCR was recovered from a woman between 45 and 65 years old in good health. The sample comprised blood. The genes are TRBV19 and TRBJ1-5, with TRBD1 identical over 7 bases. The CDR3: CASSRSTEGAFQPQHF. CDR3 DNA: TGTGCCAGTAGCCGATCGACAGAGGGGGCCTTTCAGCCCCAGCATTTT. The whole variable domain, remainder taken from reference TRBV19 and TRBJ1-5, is DGGITQSPKYLFRKEGQNVTLSCEQNLNHDAMYWYRQDPGQGLRLIYYSQIVNDFQKGDIAEGYSVSREKKESFPLTVTSAQKNPTAFYLCASSRSTEGAFQPQHFGDGTRLSIL.